These 18 T cell receptor beta chains share one sample of origin, sequenced in a study of memory CD4+ T cells and cytomegalovirus serostatus. Single viable CD3+CD4+CD8-CD45RO+ cells were sorted as the memory CD4+ T cells. The data were produced by immunoSEQ multiplex PCR, yet TCRdb's version contains in-frame clones alone and is incomplete. Here the sample spans tens of thousands of clones, roughly 77% being singletons. Input material: memory CD4+ T cells from blood. The receptors here all came from an adult in good health and CMV-seronegative.

This clone was recorded only once. The chain links TRBV19 to TRBJ1-1, with 8 bases matching TRBD1. CDR1 is LNHDA, CDR2 SQIVND, per germline (reference sequence). This CDR3 has 14 residues. V gave up 6 bases and J gave up 3 bases; unmatched junction bases: 6. CDR3 in DNA: TGTGCCAGTAGGAAGACAGGGGCTGACACTGAAGCTTTCTTT. It specifies CASRKTGADTEAFF. Supplemented by reference TRBV19 and TRBJ1-1, the full variable domain reads DGGITQSPKYLFRKEGQNVTLSCEQNLNHDAMYWYRQDPGQGLRLIYYSQIVNDFQKGDIAEGYSVSREKKESFPLTVTSAQKNPTAFYLCASRKTGADTEAFFGQGTRLTVV.

The chain links TRBV19 to TRBJ1-2; D ambiguous. V lost 5 bases to trimming and J lost 6 bases, with 19 bases between them. The CDR3 consists of 15 residues. The germline V gene has CDR1 LNHDA and CDR2 SQIVND (reference sequence). The CDR3 loop is CASSLLFGRSHGYTF. In DNA form, the CDR3 reads TGTGCCAGTAGTTTGCTTTTCGGACGCTCCCATGGCTACACCTTC.

The V and J genes are TRBV6-6 and TRBJ1-6; D may be TRBD1 (5 bases). The CDR3 contains 15 residues. Trimming shortened V by 2 bases and J by 5 bases, and 10 bases separated the two germline ends. The V gene's germline CDR1 is MNHNY and CDR2 SVGAGI (reference sequence). The CDR3 loop reads CASSYGGRHNSPLHF. CDR3 in DNA: TGTGCCAGCAGTTACGGGGGACGTCATAATTCACCCCTCCACTTT.

This clone is medium-sized by share. The chain recombines TRBV7-6 with TRBJ2-3, with D unresolved. The CDR3 totals 13 residues. Trimming removed 5 bases at V and 3 bases at J, with 9 bases between. From germline, CDR1 is SGHVS and CDR2 FNYEAQ. The CDR3 spells CASSLQWTDTQYF. The CDR3 DNA reads TGTGCCAGCAGCCTACAATGGACAGATACGCAGTATTTT.

The rearrangement joins TRBV7-9 to TRBJ2-1; perhaps D is TRBD1 or TRBD2 (6 bases each). Germline V gives CDR1 SEHNR, CDR2 FQNEAQ (reference sequence). The CDR3 extends over 12 amino acids. The ends were cut back, 5 bases at V and 7 bases at J, with 9 bases in the middle. CDR3 loop: CASSGGGNEQFF. CDR3 DNA sequence: TGTGCCAGCAGCGGAGGGGGTAATGAGCAGTTCTTC.

The J gene is TRBJ1-1, the V gene TRBV5-1; no clear D. CDR1 SGHRS and CDR2 YFSETQ come from the germline V gene. CDR3 length: 13 amino acids. Trimming removed 6 bases from V and 0 bases from J, with 9 bases in between. CDR3 protein: CASKKDVNTEAFF. The CDR3 coding sequence is TGCGCCAGCAAAAAAGATGTGAACACTGAAGCTTTCTTT. The variable domain in full, with the rest retrieved from reference TRBV5-1 and TRBJ1-1, is KAGVTQTPRYLIKTRGQQVTLSCSPISGHRSVSWYQQTPGQGLQFLFEYFSETQRNKGNFPGRFSGRQFSNSRSEMNVSTLELGDSALYLCASKKDVNTEAFFGQGTRLTVV.

This clone was observed a few times. The chain links TRBV2 to TRBJ1-6; a weak D match, TRBD1 (5 bases). The CDR3 contains 15 residues. Germline CDR1 is SNHLY and CDR2 is FYNNEI. V lost 5 bases and J lost 5, with 13 bases in between. The CDR3 DNA follows: TGTGCCAGCAGTTCAGACAGACCCAATAATTCACCCCTCCACTTT. Encoded protein: CASSSDRPNNSPLHF.

V gene TRBV19 combines with J gene TRBJ1-5; no definite D call. This CDR3 spans 14 amino acids. Trimming pared 9 bases from V and 0 bases from J, leaving 12 bases between. Germline V gene lookup returns CDR1 LNHDA and CDR2 SQIVND (reference sequence). The CDR3: CASYSFNSNQPQHF. DNA of the CDR3: TGTGCCAGCTACAGCTTCAATAGCAATCAGCCCCAGCATTTT.

The V and J genes are TRBV19 and TRBJ1-4; D perhaps matches TRBD1 (5 bases). The CDR3 consists of 16 residues. V dropped 3 bases and J dropped 4 bases, with 15 bases sitting between them. Germline lookup yields CDR1 LNHDA and CDR2 SQIVND (reference sequence). The CDR3 is CASSIFGGGGNEKLFF. CDR3 DNA sequence: TGTGCCAGTAGTATTTTCGGCGGGGGAGGTAATGAAAAACTGTTTTTT.

The chain couples TRBV19 to TRBJ2-7; D uncertain. Germline V CDR1 and CDR2: LNHDA, SQIVND (reference sequence). The CDR3 consists of 14 residues. Trimming removed 9 bases at V and 1 base at J, with 16 bases between. In DNA, the CDR3 is TGTGCCAGCAAGACGGCCGTTGCTTCCTACGAGCAGTACTTC. It is translated as CASKTAVASYEQYF.

The V gene is TRBV30, the J gene TRBJ1-1; 7 nucleotides match TRBD1. V lost 2 bases to trimming and J lost 0 bases; unmatched junction nucleotides: 12. CDR1 is GTSNPN, CDR2 SVGIG, per germline (reference sequence). The CDR3 consists of 17 residues. The CDR3 spells CAWSRSGRGSMNTEAFF. The DNA for the CDR3 is TGTGCCTGGAGTCGGTCTGGCAGGGGGTCCATGAACACTGAAGCTTTCTTT.

This clone qualifies as medium-sized (0.01 to 0.1%). The chain links TRBV7-2 to TRBJ1-2; the D is unclear. V was pared by 3 bases and J by 4 bases, with 6 bases between. CDR1 is SGHTA, CDR2 FQGNSA, per germline. The CDR3 runs 12 residues. CDR3 DNA: TGTGCCAGCAGCTTTTTAGGCTATGGCTACACCTTC. Translated: CASSFLGYGYTF.

This chain joins TRBV18 and TRBJ2-7; D not certain. The V end was cut by 1 base, the J end by 7 bases, with 14 bases between. Germline V lookup: CDR1 KGHSH, CDR2 LQKENI. CDR3 size: 14 residues. The CDR3: CASSPQSPTQEQYF. CDR3 in DNA: TGTGCCAGCTCACCACAATCCCCCACTCAGGAGCAGTACTTC.

This sequence joins TRBV5-6 and TRBJ2-6; tentative D call: TRBD1 (5 bases). V gave up 6 bases and J gave up 4 bases, with 14 bases separating them. CDR1 is SGHDT and CDR2 is YYEEEE in the germline V gene. CDR3 length: 15 residues. The CDR3 DNA is TGTGCCAGCAACACGCAGGGAACAGGGGCCAACGTCCTGACTTTC. It is translated as CASNTQGTGANVLTF.

The chain uses TRBV19 and TRBJ1-2; D gene ambiguous. The ends were cut back, 4 bases at V and 0 bases at J, with 9 bases in the middle. The germline V gene has CDR1 LNHDA and CDR2 SQIVND (reference sequence). The CDR3 runs 14 residues. The CDR3 nucleotides are TGTGCCAGTAGTACCACCGGAGCTAACTATGGCTACACCTTC. Amino acids: CASSTTGANYGYTF.

The chain employs TRBV4-1 and TRBJ1-6; no clear D. Germline V gene lookup returns CDR1 MGHRA and CDR2 YSYEKL. This CDR3 region has 15 residues. V lost 1 base and J 4 bases, leaving 8 bases between the germline ends. This chain's CDR3 is CASSQATQYNSPLHF. Written as DNA, the CDR3 is TGCGCCAGCAGCCAAGCCACCCAGTATAATTCACCCCTCCACTTT.

The chain uses TRBV19 and TRBJ1-2; D unresolved. The CDR3 has 16 residues. Trimming pared 0 bases from V and 4 bases from J, leaving 15 bases between. The germline CDR1 and CDR2 sequences are LNHDA and SQIVND (reference sequence). The CDR3 here is CASSIDRLGRGYGYTF. In DNA form, the CDR3 reads TGTGCCAGTAGTATAGACCGACTCGGACGAGGCTATGGCTACACCTTC.

The chain joins TRBV19 to TRBJ1-5, with D tentatively TRBD1 (5 bases). This CDR3 region has 11 residues. In germline, CDR1 is LNHDA, CDR2 SQIVND (reference sequence). V lost 5 bases to trimming and J lost 11 bases, with 10 bases between them. In DNA, the CDR3 is TGTGCCAGTAGTCCGGGACGTGCCCAGCATTTT. Protein product: CASSPGRAQHF.